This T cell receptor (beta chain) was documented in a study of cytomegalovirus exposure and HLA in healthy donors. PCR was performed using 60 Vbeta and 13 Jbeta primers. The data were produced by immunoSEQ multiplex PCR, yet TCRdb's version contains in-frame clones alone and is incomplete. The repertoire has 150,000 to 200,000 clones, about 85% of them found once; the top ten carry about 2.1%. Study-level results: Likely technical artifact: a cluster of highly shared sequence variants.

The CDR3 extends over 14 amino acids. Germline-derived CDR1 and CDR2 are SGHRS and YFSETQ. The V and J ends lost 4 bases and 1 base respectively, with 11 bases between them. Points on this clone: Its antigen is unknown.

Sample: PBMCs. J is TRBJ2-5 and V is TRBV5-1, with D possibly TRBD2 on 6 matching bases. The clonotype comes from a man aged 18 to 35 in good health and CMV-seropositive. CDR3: CASSVTSAQETQYF. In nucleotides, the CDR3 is TGCGCCAGCAGCGTGACTAGTGCCCAAGAGACCCAGTACTTC. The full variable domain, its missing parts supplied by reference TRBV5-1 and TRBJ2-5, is KAGVTQTPRYLIKTRGQQVTLSCSPISGHRSVSWYQQTPGQGLQFLFEYFSETQRNKGNFPGRFSGRQFSNSRSEMNVSTLELGDSALYLCASSVTSAQETQYFGPGTRLLVL.